This TCR beta chain was identified in a study of cytomegalovirus exposure and HLA in healthy donors. Study overall: The roughly 100 million unique TCR beta sequences, from 150 million to 200 million T cells, were found by an earlier analysis.

Primers for the PCR totalled 60 Vbeta and 13 Jbeta. The method was immunoSEQ multiplex PCR; TCRdb's version includes in-frame clones alone and lacks a portion of them. The sample gives about 160,000 clones, 70% to 85% of which show up once; around 4% is in the top ten. This CDR3 comprises 15 residues. The J segment lost 2 bases and the V segment lost 0 bases, leaving 4 bases of the junction unmatched. Germline CDR1 is SGHRS and CDR2 is YFSETQ. The sequencing input was PBMCs. The receptor comes from a man aged 35 to 55 in good health and CMV-seronegative. V gene TRBV5-1 combines with J gene TRBJ1-1; 7 positions match TRBD1. In DNA form, the CDR3 reads TGCGCCAGCAGCTTGGAAGGGGGCCGAAACACTGAAGCTTTCTTT. It codes for CASSLEGGRNTEAFF.